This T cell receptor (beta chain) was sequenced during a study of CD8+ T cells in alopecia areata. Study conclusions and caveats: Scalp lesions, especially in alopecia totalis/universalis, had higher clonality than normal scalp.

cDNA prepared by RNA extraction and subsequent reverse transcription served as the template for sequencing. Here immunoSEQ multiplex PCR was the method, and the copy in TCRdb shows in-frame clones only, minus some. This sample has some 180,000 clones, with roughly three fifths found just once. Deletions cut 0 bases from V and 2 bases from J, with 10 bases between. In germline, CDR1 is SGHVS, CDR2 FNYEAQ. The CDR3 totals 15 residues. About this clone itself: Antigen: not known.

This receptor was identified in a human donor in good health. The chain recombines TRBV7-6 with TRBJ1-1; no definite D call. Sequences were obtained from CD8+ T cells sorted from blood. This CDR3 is CASSLASGRNTEAFF. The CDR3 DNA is TGTGCCAGCAGCTTAGCTTCGGGGAGAAACACTGAAGCTTTCTTT.